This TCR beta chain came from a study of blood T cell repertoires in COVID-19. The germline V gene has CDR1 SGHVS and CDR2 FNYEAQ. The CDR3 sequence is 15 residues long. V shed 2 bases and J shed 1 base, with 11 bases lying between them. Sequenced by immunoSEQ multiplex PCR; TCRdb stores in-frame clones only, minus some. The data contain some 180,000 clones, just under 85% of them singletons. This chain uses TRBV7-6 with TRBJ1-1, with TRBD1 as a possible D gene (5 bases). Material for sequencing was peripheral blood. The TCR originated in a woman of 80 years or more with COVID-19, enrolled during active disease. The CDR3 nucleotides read TGTGCCAGCAGCTTAACGGGGGATTCGAACACTGAAGCTTTCTTT. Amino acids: CASSLTGDSNTEAFF.